The clone carrying this T cell receptor beta chain was observed once. The data were obtained in a study of T cell changes during pregnancy in multiple sclerosis. The CDR3 is 16 residues long. Trimming shortened V by 5 bases and J by 6 bases, and 19 bases separated the two germline ends. Germline V gene data show CDR1 as PRHDT and CDR2 as FYEKMQ (reference sequence). Assay: immunoSEQ multiplex PCR; the TCRdb copy retains only in-frame clones and omits some. The repertoire holds roughly 42,000 clones, with around 90% as singletons. The chain recombines TRBV13 with TRBJ2-2; tentative D call: TRBD1 (6 bases). This material consisted of CD4+ T cells from peripheral blood mononuclear cells, taken before pregnancy. The sequence was collected from a female donor with multiple sclerosis, enrolled in a pregnancy study. CDR3 region: CASSISGVIGPGELFF. The DNA of the CDR3 is TGTGCCAGCAGCATTTCAGGGGTTATCGGTCCCGGGGAGCTGTTTTTT.